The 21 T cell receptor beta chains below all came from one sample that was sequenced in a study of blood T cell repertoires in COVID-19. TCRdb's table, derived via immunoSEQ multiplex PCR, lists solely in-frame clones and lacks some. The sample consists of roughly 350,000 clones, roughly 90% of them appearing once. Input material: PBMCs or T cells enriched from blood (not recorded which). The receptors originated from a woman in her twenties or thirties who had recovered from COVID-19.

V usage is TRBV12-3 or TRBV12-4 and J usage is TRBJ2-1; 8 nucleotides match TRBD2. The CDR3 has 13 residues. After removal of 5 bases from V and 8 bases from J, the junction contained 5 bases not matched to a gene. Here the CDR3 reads CASSSGSWDEQFF. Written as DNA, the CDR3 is TGTGCCAGCAGTAGCGGGAGCTGGGATGAGCAGTTCTTC.

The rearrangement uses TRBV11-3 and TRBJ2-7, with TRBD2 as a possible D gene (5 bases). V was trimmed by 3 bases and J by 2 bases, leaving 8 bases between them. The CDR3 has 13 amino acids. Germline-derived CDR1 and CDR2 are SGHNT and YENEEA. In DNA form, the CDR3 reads TGTGCCAGCAGCTTCGGGATTGCCTACGAGCAGTACTTC. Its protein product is CASSFGIAYEQYF.

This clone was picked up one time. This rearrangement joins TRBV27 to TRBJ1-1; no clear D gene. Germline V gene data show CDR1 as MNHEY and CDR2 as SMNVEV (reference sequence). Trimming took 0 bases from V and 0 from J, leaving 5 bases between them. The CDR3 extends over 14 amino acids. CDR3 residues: CASSLSPMNTEAFF. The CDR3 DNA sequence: TGTGCCAGCAGTTTATCTCCCATGAACACTGAAGCTTTCTTT.

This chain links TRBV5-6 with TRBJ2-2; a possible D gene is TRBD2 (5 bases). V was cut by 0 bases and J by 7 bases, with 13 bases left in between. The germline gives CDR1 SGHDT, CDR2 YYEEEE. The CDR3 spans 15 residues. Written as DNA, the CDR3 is TGTGCCAGCAGCTTGGGCGGGCGGCTAGACGGGGAGCTGTTTTTT. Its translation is CASSLGGRLDGELFF. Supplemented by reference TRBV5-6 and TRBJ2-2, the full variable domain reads DAGVTQSPTHLIKTRGQQVTLRCSPKSGHDTVSWYQQALGQGPQFIFQYYEEEERQRGNFPDRFSGHQFPNYSSELNVNALLLGDSALYLCASSLGGRLDGELFFGEGSRLTVL.

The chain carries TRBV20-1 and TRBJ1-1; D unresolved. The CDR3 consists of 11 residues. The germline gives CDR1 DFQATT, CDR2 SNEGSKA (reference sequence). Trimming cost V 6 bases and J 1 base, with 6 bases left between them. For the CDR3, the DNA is TGCAGTGCCCTAAAGAACACTGAAGCTTTCTTT. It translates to CSALKNTEAFF.

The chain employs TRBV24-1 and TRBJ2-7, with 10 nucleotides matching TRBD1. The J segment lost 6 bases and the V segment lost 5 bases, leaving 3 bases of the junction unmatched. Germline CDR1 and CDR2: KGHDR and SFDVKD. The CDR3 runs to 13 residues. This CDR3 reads CATSAGDRGEQYF. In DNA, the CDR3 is TGTGCCACCAGTGCCGGGGACAGGGGCGAGCAGTACTTC.

The CDR3 sequence: CASGGVAKNIQYF. As DNA, the CDR3 is TGTGCCAGCGGGGGGGTAGCCAAAAACATTCAGTACTTC. The rearrangement joins TRBV3-1 (or the pseudogene TRBV3-2) to TRBJ2-4; 7 positions match TRBD2. Losses at the gene ends were 8 bases for V and 0 bases for J; bases not matched to a gene: 1. There are 13 residues in the CDR3. Germline loops: CDR1 LGHDT, CDR2 YNNKEL (reference sequence).

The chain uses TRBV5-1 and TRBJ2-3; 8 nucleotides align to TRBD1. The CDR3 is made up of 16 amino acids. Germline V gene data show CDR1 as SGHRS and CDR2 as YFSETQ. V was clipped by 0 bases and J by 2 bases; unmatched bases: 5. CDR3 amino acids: CASSLGTGGLTDTQYF. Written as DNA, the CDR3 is TGCGCCAGCAGCTTGGGAACAGGGGGGCTCACAGATACGCAGTATTTT.

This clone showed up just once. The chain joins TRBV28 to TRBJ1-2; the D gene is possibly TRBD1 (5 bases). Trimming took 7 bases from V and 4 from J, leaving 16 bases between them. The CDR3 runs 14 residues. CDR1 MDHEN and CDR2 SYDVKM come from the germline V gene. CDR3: CASKKTVTPYGYTF. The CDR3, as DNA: TGTGCCAGCAAAAAGACAGTTACGCCCTATGGCTACACCTTC.

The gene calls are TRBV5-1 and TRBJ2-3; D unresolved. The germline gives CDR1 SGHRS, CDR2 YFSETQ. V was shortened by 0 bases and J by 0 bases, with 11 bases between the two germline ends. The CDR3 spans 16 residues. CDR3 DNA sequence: TGCGCCAGCAGCTTGGCAGTAGACTCTAGCACAGATACGCAGTATTTT. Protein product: CASSLAVDSSTDTQYF.

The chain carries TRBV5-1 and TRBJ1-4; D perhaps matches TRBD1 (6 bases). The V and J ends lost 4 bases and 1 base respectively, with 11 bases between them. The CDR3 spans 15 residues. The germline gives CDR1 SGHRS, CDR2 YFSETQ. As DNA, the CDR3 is TGCGCCAGCAGCCGCACAGGGAAAACTAATGAAAAACTGTTTTTT. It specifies CASSRTGKTNEKLFF.

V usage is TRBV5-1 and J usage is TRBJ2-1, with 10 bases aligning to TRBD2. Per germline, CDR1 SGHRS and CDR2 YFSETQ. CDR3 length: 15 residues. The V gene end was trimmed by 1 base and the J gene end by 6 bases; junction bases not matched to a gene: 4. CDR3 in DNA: TGCGCCAGCAGCTTGAGCCTAGCGGGAGCCAATGAGCAGTTCTTC. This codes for CASSLSLAGANEQFF.

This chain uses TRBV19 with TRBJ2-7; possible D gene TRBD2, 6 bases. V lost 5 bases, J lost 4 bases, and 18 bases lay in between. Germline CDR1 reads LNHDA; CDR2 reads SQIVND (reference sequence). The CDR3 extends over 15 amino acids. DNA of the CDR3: TGTGCCAGTAGTCCCCCCGGGGGTTTCGGGTACGAGCAGTACTTC. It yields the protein CASSPPGGFGYEQYF.

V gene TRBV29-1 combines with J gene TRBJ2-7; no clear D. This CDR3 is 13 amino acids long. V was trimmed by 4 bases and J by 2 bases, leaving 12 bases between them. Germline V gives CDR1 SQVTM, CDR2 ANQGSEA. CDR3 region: CSVVDFSAYEQYF. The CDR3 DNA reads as TGCAGCGTTGTTGATTTCAGCGCCTACGAGCAGTACTTC.

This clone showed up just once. In DNA, the CDR3 is TGCGCCAGCAGCCAAGATCAAGGGACAGGGGCCAACGAAGCTTTCTTT. This codes for CASSQDQGTGANEAFF. J is TRBJ1-1 and V is TRBV4-1; TRBD1 matches 10 bases. V lost 0 bases, J lost 8 bases, and 9 bases stayed unmatched. Germline CDR1 and CDR2: MGHRA and YSYEKL. The length of the CDR3 is 16 residues.

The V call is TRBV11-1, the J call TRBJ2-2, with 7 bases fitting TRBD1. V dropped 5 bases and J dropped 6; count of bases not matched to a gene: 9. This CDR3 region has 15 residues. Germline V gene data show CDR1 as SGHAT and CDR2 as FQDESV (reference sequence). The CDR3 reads CASSSPADRAGELFF. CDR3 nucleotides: TGTGCCAGCAGCAGCCCCGCCGACAGGGCCGGGGAGCTGTTTTTT.

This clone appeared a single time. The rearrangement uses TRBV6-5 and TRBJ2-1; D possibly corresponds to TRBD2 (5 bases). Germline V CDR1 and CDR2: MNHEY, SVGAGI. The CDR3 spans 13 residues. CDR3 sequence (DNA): TGTGCTAGCGTGCGGCCCGGGTACAATGAGCAGTTCTTC. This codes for CASVRPGYNEQFF.

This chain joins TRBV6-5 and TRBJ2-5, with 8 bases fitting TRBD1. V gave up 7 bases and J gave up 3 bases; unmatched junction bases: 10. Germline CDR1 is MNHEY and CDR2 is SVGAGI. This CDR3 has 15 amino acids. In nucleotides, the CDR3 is TGTGCCAGCACCTCGGGACAGGCGGGGAAAGAGACCCAGTACTTC. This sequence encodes CASTSGQAGKETQYF.

CDR3 DNA sequence: TGTGCCAGCAGCAACTATCCCTCCCGGGCGGGGACTAGGGGGAACACTGAAGCTTTCTTT. Residues: CASSNYPSRAGTRGNTEAFF. The J gene is TRBJ1-1, the V gene TRBV21-1. TRBV21-1 is a documented pseudogene. CDR3 length: 20 amino acids.

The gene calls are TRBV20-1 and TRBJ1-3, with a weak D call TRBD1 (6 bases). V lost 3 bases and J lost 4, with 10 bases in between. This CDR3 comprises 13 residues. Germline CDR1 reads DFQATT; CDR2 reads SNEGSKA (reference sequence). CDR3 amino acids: CSASLQGGNTIYF. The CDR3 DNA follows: TGCAGTGCTAGTCTGCAGGGGGGAAACACCATATATTTT.

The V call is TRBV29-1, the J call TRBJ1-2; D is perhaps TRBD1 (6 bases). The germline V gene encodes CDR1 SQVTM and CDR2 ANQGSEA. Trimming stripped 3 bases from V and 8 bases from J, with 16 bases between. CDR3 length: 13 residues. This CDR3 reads CSVETQGRGGYTF. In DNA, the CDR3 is TGCAGCGTTGAGACACAGGGAAGAGGAGGCTACACCTTC.